This T cell receptor (beta chain) was captured in a study of cytomegalovirus exposure and HLA in healthy donors. Background on the study: The roughly 100 million unique TCR beta sequences, from roughly 170 million T cells, were found by an earlier analysis.

A note on this clone: Antigen specificity is unknown.

The CDR3 consists of 16 residues. V trimming: 2 bases; J trimming: 0 bases; junction bases outside the gene matches: 4. The germline gives CDR1 SGHRS, CDR2 YFSETQ. Study-level findings and limits: What a later analysis showed was that several of the most significant clusters appeared linked to common viral pathogens.

60 Vbeta and 13 Jbeta primers were used in PCR. Measured with immunoSEQ multiplex PCR; TCRdb has only the in-frame clones, and not every one. This table holds under 90,000 clones, about 70% found once. V gene TRBV5-1 combines with J gene TRBJ2-3; 9 nucleotides match TRBD1. The material sequenced was PBMCs. This TCR derives from a woman between 50 and 59 years old in good health and CMV-seropositive. CDR3 nucleotide sequence: TGCGCCAGCAGCTTCCTAGGGACAGGGAGCACAGATACGCAGTATTTT. Translation: CASSFLGTGSTDTQYF.